This TCR beta chain was found in a study of human T cells and chemical hapten exposure. Looking at the study overall: Among samples, TCR yields varied mainly because of small differences in pooled library volume.

Noted time point: patch test 1, 2 weeks after DPC sensitization. Treatment here: therapeutic diphenylcyclopropenone sensitization with weekly scalp DPC. It was from unfractionated whole blood that total RNA was extracted. As for this clonotype: A read error may be the cause here, since a much bigger clone is one base away.

TCRdb called the RACE reads again in MiXCR, with one record for every CDR3 protein. The table lists a few hundred thousand distinct CDR3 sequences, about 4.4% of them singletons, with approximately 2.3% in the top ten. This clonotype was sampled from a woman aged 45-65 years with alopecia areata. Some clones in this sample may be carry-over from other donors' samples. Sequenced here: whole blood, sampled in connection with sensitization to the hapten diphenylcyclopropenone (DPC).

CDR3 sequence: CGVDVGGNYEQYF. As DNA, the CDR3 is TGCGGCGTTGACGTCGGGGGAAACTACGAGCAGTACTTC. The J gene is TRBJ2-7, the V gene TRBV29-1, with D possibly being TRBD2 (6 bases). The CDR3 is 13 residues long. CDR1 and CDR2 (germline): SQVTM, ANQGSEA.